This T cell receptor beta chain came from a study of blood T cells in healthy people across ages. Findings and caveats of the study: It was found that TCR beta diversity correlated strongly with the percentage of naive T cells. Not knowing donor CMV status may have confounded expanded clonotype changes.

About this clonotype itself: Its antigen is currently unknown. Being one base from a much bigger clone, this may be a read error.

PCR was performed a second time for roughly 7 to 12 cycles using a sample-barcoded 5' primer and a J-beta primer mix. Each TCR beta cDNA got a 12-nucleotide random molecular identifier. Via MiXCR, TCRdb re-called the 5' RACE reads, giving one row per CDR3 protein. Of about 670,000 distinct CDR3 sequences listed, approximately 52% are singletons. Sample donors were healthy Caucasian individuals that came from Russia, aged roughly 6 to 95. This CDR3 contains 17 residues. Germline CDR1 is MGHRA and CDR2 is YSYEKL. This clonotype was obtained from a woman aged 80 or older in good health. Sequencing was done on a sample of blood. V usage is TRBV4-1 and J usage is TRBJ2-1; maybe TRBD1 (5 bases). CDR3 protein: CASSQVVSGRSYNGQFF. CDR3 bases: TGCGCCAGCAGCCAAGTGGTCTCAGGGCGTTCCTACAATGGGCAGTTCTTC.